The 27 T cell receptor beta chains presented below share a single source sample, sequenced in a study of cytomegalovirus exposure and HLA in healthy donors. The PCR used 60 Vbeta and 13 Jbeta primers. Only in-frame clones appear in the TCRdb table, and some are missing; sequencing was by immunoSEQ multiplex PCR. The data show more than 55,000 clones, and the top ten clones hold 4% to 5.5%. The material sequenced was PBMCs. The receptors were sampled from a woman aged 40 to 50 in good health and CMV-seropositive.

CDR3 region: CASSLVGQGSTEAFF. The DNA for the CDR3 is TGTGCCAGCAGCTTAGTGGGACAGGGAAGCACTGAAGCTTTCTTT. The chain links TRBV7-3 to TRBJ1-1, with 9 bases aligning to TRBD1. CDR3 length equals 15 residues. In germline, CDR1 is SGHTA, CDR2 FQGTGA. Trimming took 2 bases from V and 4 from J; bases not matched to a gene: 5.

The chain couples TRBV28 to TRBJ2-1, with 7 bases identical to TRBD2. Germline lookup yields CDR1 MDHEN and CDR2 SYDVKM. The CDR3 runs to 15 residues. Trimming took 9 bases from V and 6 from J; bases not matched to a gene: 14. CDR3 DNA sequence: TGTGCCAGTTTCCCCCTCTTGGGAGGGAGCAATGAGCAGTTCTTC. This translates into CASFPLLGGSNEQFF.

This sequence joins TRBV19 and TRBJ2-6; D uncertain. The ends were cut back, 7 bases at V and 0 bases at J, with 13 bases in the middle. Germline values: CDR1 LNHDA, CDR2 SQIVND (reference sequence). The CDR3 loop spans 16 amino acids. CDR3 sequence: CASTQASSSGANVLTF. Written as DNA, the CDR3 is TGTGCCAGTACCCAGGCGTCGAGCTCTGGGGCCAACGTCCTGACTTTC. The variable domain in full, completed from reference TRBV19 and TRBJ2-6, reads DGGITQSPKYLFRKEGQNVTLSCEQNLNHDAMYWYRQDPGQGLRLIYYSQIVNDFQKGDIAEGYSVSREKKESFPLTVTSAQKNPTAFYLCASTQASSSGANVLTFGAGSRLTVL.

CDR3 in amino acids: CASSVWREKTNTGELFF. CDR3 DNA: TGTGCCAGCAGTGTGTGGCGGGAGAAAACGAACACCGGGGAGCTGTTTTTT. This chain uses TRBV2 with TRBJ2-2; 7 positions match TRBD2. Germline trimming cut 4 bases from V and 0 bases from J; bases unmatched to any gene: 8. CDR3 length: 17 residues. In germline, CDR1 is SNHLY, CDR2 FYNNEI.

This chain links TRBV5-4 with TRBJ1-2, with 10 bases lining up with TRBD1. Germline V gene lookup returns CDR1 SGHNT and CDR2 YYREEE (reference sequence). V lost 4 bases and J lost 6; bases outside the gene matches: 3. This CDR3 comprises 13 residues. CDR3 nucleotides: TGTGCCAGCAGCCAGGGACAGGGGCATGGCTACACCTTC. Translation gives CASSQGQGHGYTF.

CDR3 residues: CASSPGELTSTDTQYF. Written as DNA, the CDR3 is TGCGCCAGCAGCCCAGGGGAACTCACTAGCACAGATACGCAGTATTTT. This chain links TRBV5-1 with TRBJ2-3; possible D gene TRBD1, 6 bases. Trimming removed 4 bases at V and 0 bases at J, with 15 bases between. Germline values: CDR1 SGHRS, CDR2 YFSETQ. The CDR3 covers 16 residues.

The rearrangement joins TRBV5-6 to TRBJ2-1; 11 nucleotides agree with TRBD2. In germline, CDR1 is SGHDT, CDR2 YYEEEE. The CDR3 is 16 residues long. Trimming took 4 bases from V and 5 from J; bases not matched to a gene: 8. CDR3 sequence (DNA): TGTGCCAGCAGCAGGTTAGCGGGAGGGAGAGACAATGAGCAGTTCTTC. It specifies CASSRLAGGRDNEQFF. The full variable domain, completed using reference TRBV5-6 and TRBJ2-1, is DAGVTQSPTHLIKTRGQQVTLRCSPKSGHDTVSWYQQALGQGPQFIFQYYEEEERQRGNFPDRFSGHQFPNYSSELNVNALLLGDSALYLCASSRLAGGRDNEQFFGPGTRLTVL.

On this clone: The same CDR3 is also encoded by other DNA sequences in this sample. The chain joins TRBV19 to TRBJ1-1; possibly TRBD1 for D (6 bases). Germline V gene data show CDR1 as LNHDA and CDR2 as SQIVND (reference sequence). This CDR3 has 14 residues. V lost 1 base to trimming and J lost 1 base, with 7 bases between them. The CDR3 loop is CASSIGGGNTEAFF. CDR3 coding DNA: TGTGCCAGTAGTATAGGAGGGGGGAACACTGAAGCTTTCTTT. Full variable domain (outside the CDR3, taken from reference TRBV19 and TRBJ1-1): DGGITQSPKYLFRKEGQNVTLSCEQNLNHDAMYWYRQDPGQGLRLIYYSQIVNDFQKGDIAEGYSVSREKKESFPLTVTSAQKNPTAFYLCASSIGGGNTEAFFGQGTRLTVV.

V gene TRBV2 combines with J gene TRBJ1-6; 8 positions agree with TRBD1. The germline V gene has CDR1 SNHLY and CDR2 FYNNEI. The junction had 9 bases not matched to a gene; V was cut back by 6 bases and J by 8 bases. The CDR3 length is 15 residues. For the CDR3, the DNA is TGTGCCAGCAGGTCAGGGGGCTGGGGCGATTCACCCCTCCACTTT. Protein product: CASRSGGWGDSPLHF.

This rearrangement joins TRBV27 to TRBJ2-5, with 10 bases identical to TRBD1. The J call is doubtful: the DNA matches TRBJ2-7 better. The V gene's germline CDR1 is MNHEY and CDR2 SMNVEV (reference sequence). CDR3 length: 15 residues. This CDR3 reads CASAPYRQGAYEQYF. The CDR3 DNA sequence: TGTGCCAGCGCCCCCTATAGACAGGGGGCTTACGAGCAGTACTTC.

The chain is built from TRBV12-1 and TRBJ1-5. TRBV12-1 is a recognized pseudogene. CDR3 size: 16 residues. The CDR3 nucleotides read TGTGCCAGCGCACCGCGAGGGTTATCGCCTGATCAGCCCCAGCATTTT. Translating it yields CASAPRGLSPDQPQHF.

This chain links TRBV13 with TRBJ1-1; TRBD1 might be the D (5 bases). Trimming shortened V by 3 bases and J by 4 bases, and 12 bases separated the two germline ends. Germline V gene sequence: CDR1 PRHDT, CDR2 FYEKMQ (reference sequence). The CDR3 has 14 residues. CDR3 in amino acids: CASSLGGSATEAFF. The CDR3 DNA reads as TGTGCCAGCAGCTTGGGGGGGTCGGCCACTGAAGCTTTCTTT.

J is TRBJ1-1 and V is TRBV28; 8 bases map to TRBD1. Germline-derived CDR1 and CDR2 are MDHEN and SYDVKM. This CDR3 contains 14 residues. The V and J ends lost 2 bases and 3 bases, in that order; junction bases with no gene match: 2. The CDR3 spells CASSLGQGDTEAFF. CDR3 DNA: TGTGCCAGCAGTTTAGGACAGGGCGACACTGAAGCTTTCTTT.

This sequence joins TRBV7-3 and TRBJ1-1, with no clear D. Germline V gene data show CDR1 as SGHTA and CDR2 as FQGTGA. The CDR3 loop spans 13 amino acids. V was cut by 2 bases and J by 1 base, with 5 bases left in between. DNA for the CDR3: TGTGCCAGCAGCTTATCAGGGAACACTGAAGCTTTCTTT. It encodes CASSLSGNTEAFF.

The rearrangement links TRBV5-1 to TRBJ1-1, with D maybe TRBD1 (5 bases). V lost 4 bases to trimming and J lost 1 base, with 8 bases between them. Germline V gene lookup returns CDR1 SGHRS and CDR2 YFSETQ. The CDR3 consists of 13 residues. The CDR3 DNA sequence: TGCGCCAGCAGCCTACAGGAGAACACTGAAGCTTTCTTT. Translation gives CASSLQENTEAFF.

The J gene is TRBJ2-2, the V gene TRBV7-3, with D possibly TRBD1 on 6 matching bases. Trimming pared 0 bases from V and 5 bases from J, leaving 16 bases between. Germline CDR1 and CDR2: SGHTA and FQGTGA. The CDR3 is made up of 17 amino acids. In nucleotides, the CDR3 is TGTGCCAGCAGCTTAACCCCCCCCGCTCAGGGGACCGGGGAGCTGTTTTTT. Its protein is CASSLTPPAQGTGELFF.

This chain joins TRBV7-8 and TRBJ2-3; 10 bases map to TRBD2. The junction had 7 bases not matched to a gene; V was cut back by 5 bases and J by 2 bases. Germline CDR1 and CDR2: SGHVS and FQNEAQ. The CDR3 length is 16 residues. In nucleotides, the CDR3 is TGTGCCAGCAGCCCTAGGACTAGCGGTTTCACAGATACGCAGTATTTT. This sequence encodes CASSPRTSGFTDTQYF.

The chain has TRBV5-1 and TRBJ2-3, with TRBD2 as a possible D gene (6 bases). This CDR3 is built from 18 residues. CDR1 and CDR2 from the germline V gene are SGHRS and YFSETQ. With 0 bases removed from V and 0 bases from J, the gap between germline ends came to 17 bases. CDR3 residues: CASSLGDPGGLSTDTQYF. The DNA for the CDR3 is TGCGCCAGCAGCTTGGGGGACCCCGGGGGACTTAGCACAGATACGCAGTATTTT. Based on the CDR3 plus reference TRBV5-1 and TRBJ2-3, the full variable domain is KAGVTQTPRYLIKTRGQQVTLSCSPISGHRSVSWYQQTPGQGLQFLFEYFSETQRNKGNFPGRFSGRQFSNSRSEMNVSTLELGDSALYLCASSLGDPGGLSTDTQYFGPGTRLTVL.

The V gene is TRBV6-4, the J gene TRBJ2-1; 14 nucleotides align to TRBD2. V lost 3 bases and J lost 8; bases outside the gene matches: 0. From germline, CDR1 is MRHNA and CDR2 SNTAGT. The CDR3 has 14 amino acids. The CDR3 spells CASSEGLAGDEQFF. Written as DNA, the CDR3 is TGTGCCAGCAGTGAGGGACTAGCGGGAGATGAGCAGTTCTTC.

The rearrangement links TRBV4-2 to TRBJ2-7; 10 bases map to TRBD2. Germline values: CDR1 LGHNA, CDR2 YNFKEQ. V lost 0 bases and J lost 11; bases outside the gene matches: 10. The CDR3 runs 15 residues. CDR3 coding DNA: TGTGCCAGCAGCCAAGATGTCGCGACCACTAGCGGGGAGTACTTC. Amino acids: CASSQDVATTSGEYF.

This CDR3 reads CASSDSQGADTQYF. CDR3 nucleotide sequence: TGTGCCAGCAGTGACTCACAGGGGGCAGATACGCAGTATTTT. The rearrangement uses TRBV6-4 and TRBJ2-3, with 8 nucleotides matching TRBD1. V lost 0 bases, J lost 4 bases, and 0 bases stayed unmatched. This CDR3 comprises 14 residues. Germline V lookup: CDR1 MRHNA, CDR2 SNTAGT.

The chain joins TRBV19 to TRBJ2-3; D perhaps matches TRBD2 (5 bases). Germline-derived CDR1 and CDR2 are LNHDA and SQIVND (reference sequence). The V gene lost 3 bases and the J gene lost 2 bases, with 18 bases spanning the gap. The CDR3 contains 17 residues. The CDR3: CASSIFGETVNTDTQYF. For the CDR3, the DNA is TGTGCCAGTAGTATCTTCGGGGAAACCGTTAACACAGATACGCAGTATTTT.

The chain combines TRBV5-1 with TRBJ2-2; TRBD2 aligns across 7 bases. With V trimmed by 4 bases and J by 2 bases, 8 bases remained unmatched. This CDR3 has 16 residues. Looked up from germline, CDR1 is SGHRS and CDR2 is YFSETQ. CDR3 bases: TGCGCCAGCAGCATCCTAGCGGAGATTAACACCGGGGAGCTGTTTTTT. Translating it yields CASSILAEINTGELFF.

The chain couples TRBV4-3 to TRBJ2-3; tentative D call: TRBD2 (5 bases). V lost 0 bases and J lost 3, with 13 bases in between. CDR3 length: 16 amino acids. Germline loops: CDR1 LGHNA, CDR2 YSLEER. The CDR3 nucleotides read TGCGCCAGCAGCCAAGAATTGGGAGAAGGAACAGATACGCAGTATTTT. Translation gives CASSQELGEGTDTQYF.

The CDR3 nucleotides are TGTGCCAGCAGCTTGGCGGGGGGTAGCGGATACACCGGGGAGCTGTTTTTT. Amino acids: CASSLAGGSGYTGELFF. This chain joins TRBV11-2 and TRBJ2-2; 8 bases are shared with TRBD2. Germline CDR1 reads SGHAT; CDR2 reads FQNNGV. The CDR3 has 17 residues. Germline trimming cut 3 bases from V and 3 bases from J; bases unmatched to any gene: 9.

V gene TRBV19 combines with J gene TRBJ1-2, with D perhaps TRBD1 (6 bases). Looked up from germline, CDR1 is LNHDA and CDR2 is SQIVND (reference sequence). The CDR3 sequence is 14 residues long. The germline V and J ends were trimmed by 4 bases and 8 bases, with 17 bases remaining between them. Here the CDR3 reads CASSTSGVLGGYTF. CDR3 coding DNA: TGTGCCAGTAGTACTTCAGGGGTGTTGGGCGGCTACACCTTC.

The CDR3 region has the DNA TGTGCCAGCACGCAGGGGGCGCTTCTCACAGATACGCAGTATTTT. Residues: CASTQGALLTDTQYF. This chain joins TRBV7-9 and TRBJ2-3; 8 nucleotides align to TRBD1. CDR1 and CDR2 (germline): SEHNR, FQNEAQ (reference sequence). V lost 7 bases to trimming and J lost 2 bases; unmatched junction nucleotides: 8. This CDR3 spans 15 amino acids.